This record concerns one T cell receptor beta chain sequence. What it binds is unknown. This CDR3 comprises 16 residues. Deletions cut 1 base from V and 3 bases from J, with 14 bases between. The germline V gene encodes CDR1 SGDLS and CDR2 YYNGEE. Thyroid surgery was performed in patients who had received no treatment beforehand. The data were obtained in a study of metastatic and nonmetastatic thyroid tumors. The wider study: Malignant and benign thyroid patients had repertoires compared in peripheral blood and tumor or nodule tissue.

General study points: For both blood and tumor, malignant thyroid tumors reportedly showed significantly higher TCR beta diversity than benign nodules did.

Authors' analysis steps: The authors used CDR3 differences across clinicopathological groups to build a distant-metastasis classifier for papillary thyroid cancer. With MiXCR, TCRdb reprocessed the PCR reads. TCRdb's processing, not the study's, gives the V and J calls here. Of more than 40,000 clones in the sample, roughly 24% were seen once. Sequenced sample: tumor tissue. The rearrangement links TRBV9 to TRBJ2-1; TRBD1 is a possible D gene (5 bases). The TCR was taken from a female donor with papillary thyroid cancer or a benign thyroid nodule (not recorded which). Some clones in this sample may be carry-over from other donors' samples. This CDR3 is CASSVIGASYYNEQFF. The DNA of the CDR3 is TGTGCCAGCAGCGTAATTGGGGCTAGTTACTACAATGAGCAGTTCTTC.